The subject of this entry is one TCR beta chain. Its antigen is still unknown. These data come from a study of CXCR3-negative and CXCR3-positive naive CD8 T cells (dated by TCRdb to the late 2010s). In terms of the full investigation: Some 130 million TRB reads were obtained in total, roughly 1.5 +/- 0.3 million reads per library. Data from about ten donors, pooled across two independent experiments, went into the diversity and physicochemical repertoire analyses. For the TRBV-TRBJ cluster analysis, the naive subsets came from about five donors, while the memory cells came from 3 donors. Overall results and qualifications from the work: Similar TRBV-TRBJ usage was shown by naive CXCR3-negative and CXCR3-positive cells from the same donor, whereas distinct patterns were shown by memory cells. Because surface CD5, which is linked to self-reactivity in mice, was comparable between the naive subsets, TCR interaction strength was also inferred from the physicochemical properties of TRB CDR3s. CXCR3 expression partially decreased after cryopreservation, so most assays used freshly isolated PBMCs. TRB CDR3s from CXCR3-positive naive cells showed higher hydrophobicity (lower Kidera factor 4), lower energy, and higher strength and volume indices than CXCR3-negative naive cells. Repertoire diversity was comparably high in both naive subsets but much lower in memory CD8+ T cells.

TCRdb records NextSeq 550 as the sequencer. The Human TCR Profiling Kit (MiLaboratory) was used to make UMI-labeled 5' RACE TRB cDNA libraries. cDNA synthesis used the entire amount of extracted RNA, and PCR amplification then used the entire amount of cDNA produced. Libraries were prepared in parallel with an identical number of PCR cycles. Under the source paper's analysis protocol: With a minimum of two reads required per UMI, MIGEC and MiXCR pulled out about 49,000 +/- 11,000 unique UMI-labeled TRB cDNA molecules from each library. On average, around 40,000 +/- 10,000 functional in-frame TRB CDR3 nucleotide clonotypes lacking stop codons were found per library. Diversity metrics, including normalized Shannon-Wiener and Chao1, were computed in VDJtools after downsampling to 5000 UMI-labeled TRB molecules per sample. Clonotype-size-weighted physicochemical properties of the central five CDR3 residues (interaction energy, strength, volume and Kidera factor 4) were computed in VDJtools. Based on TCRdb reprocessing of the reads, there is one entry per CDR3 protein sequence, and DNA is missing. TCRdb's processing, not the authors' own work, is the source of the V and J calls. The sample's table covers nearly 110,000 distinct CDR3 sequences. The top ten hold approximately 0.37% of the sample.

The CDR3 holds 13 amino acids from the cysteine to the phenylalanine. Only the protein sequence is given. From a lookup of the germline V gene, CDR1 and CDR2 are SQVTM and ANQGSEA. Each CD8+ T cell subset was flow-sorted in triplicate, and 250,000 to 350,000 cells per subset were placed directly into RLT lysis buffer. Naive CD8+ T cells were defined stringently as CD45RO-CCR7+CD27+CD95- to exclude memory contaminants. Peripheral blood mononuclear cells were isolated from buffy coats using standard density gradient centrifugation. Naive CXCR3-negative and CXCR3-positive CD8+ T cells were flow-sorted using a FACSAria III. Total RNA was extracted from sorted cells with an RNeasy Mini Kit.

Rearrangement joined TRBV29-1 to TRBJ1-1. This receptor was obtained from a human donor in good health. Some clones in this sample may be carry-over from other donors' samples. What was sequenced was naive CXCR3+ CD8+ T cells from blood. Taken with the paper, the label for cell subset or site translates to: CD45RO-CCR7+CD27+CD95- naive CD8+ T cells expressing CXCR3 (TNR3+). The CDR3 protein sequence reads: CSVEETANTEAFF.